These 11 T cell receptor beta chains originate from one sample sequenced in a study of cytomegalovirus exposure and HLA in healthy donors. It was with 60 Vbeta and 13 Jbeta primers that the PCR ran. Only in-frame clones appear in the TCRdb table, and some are missing; sequencing was by immunoSEQ multiplex PCR. The profile shows approximately 170,000 clones, approximately 83% of them singletons. Specimen: PBMCs. Every receptor here comes from a boy younger than 10 in good health and CMV-seronegative.

The rearrangement links TRBV18 to TRBJ2-2; 10 bases agree with TRBD1. Germline V gene data show CDR1 as KGHSH and CDR2 as LQKENI. The junction had 4 bases not matched to a gene; V was cut back by 0 bases and J by 3 bases. CDR3 length: 17 amino acids. CDR3 region: CASSPPRQGADTGELFF. In nucleotides, the CDR3 is TGTGCCAGCTCACCACCCAGACAGGGGGCAGACACCGGGGAGCTGTTTTTT.

CDR3 nucleotides: TGCGCCAGCAGCCAAGATCTAGGGCGGGGGGCTTACTACGAGCAGTACGTC. Translation gives CASSQDLGRGAYYEQYV. This rearrangement joins TRBV4-1 to TRBJ2-7, with 8 nucleotides matching TRBD2. The CDR3 spans 17 residues. Germline CDR1 and CDR2: MGHRA and YSYEKL. The ends lost 0 bases at V and 3 bases at J; junction bases unmatched: 10.

Turning to this clone: Because the CDR3's place on the DNA is in doubt, the DNA is left out and the CDR3 is given as listed by TCRdb. The rearrangement links TRBV6-5 to TRBJ2-1; the table's TRBD2 call for D was not verified on the DNA. CDR1 MNHEY and CDR2 SVGAGI come from the germline V gene. The CDR3 sequence runs 13 residues, both termini included. CDR3 residues: CASSSSTYNEQFF.

The V gene is TRBV6-5, the J gene TRBJ2-1, with 10 nucleotides matching TRBD2. This CDR3 region has 15 residues. The germline V gene encodes CDR1 MNHEY and CDR2 SVGAGI. Trimming at V came to 5 bases and at J to 4 bases, leaving 5 bases not matched to a gene. The CDR3 protein is CASSKTSGWYNEQFF. CDR3 sequence (DNA): TGTGCCAGCAGTAAGACTAGCGGGTGGTACAATGAGCAGTTCTTC.

The table lists this clone with a few counts. The V and J genes are TRBV15 and TRBJ2-1, with 7 bases matching TRBD2. Germline V gene lookup returns CDR1 LNHNV and CDR2 YYDKDF (reference sequence). The CDR3 loop spans 16 amino acids. Germline trimming cut 0 bases from V and 7 bases from J; bases unmatched to any gene: 9. The CDR3 here is CATSREGGRAQNEQFF. The CDR3 DNA sequence: TGTGCCACCAGCAGAGAGGGGGGGAGGGCCCAGAATGAGCAGTTCTTC.

The chain joins TRBV4-3 to TRBJ1-1, with D perhaps matching TRBD1 (5 bases). V dropped 6 bases and J dropped 5 bases, with 16 bases sitting between them. Germline lookup yields CDR1 LGHNA and CDR2 YSLEER. CDR3 length: 14 residues. Here the CDR3 DNA reads TGCGCCAGCAGTGAGTGGACAAATCCAACTGAAGCTTTCTTT. This translates into CASSEWTNPTEAFF.

This chain joins TRBV2 and TRBJ2-7, with D maybe TRBD2 (6 bases). The CDR3 totals 13 residues. The germline gives CDR1 SNHLY, CDR2 FYNNEI. The V end lost 4 bases, the J end lost 1 base, and 8 bases lay between the germline ends. The CDR3 reads CASSVSGSYEQYF. For the CDR3, the DNA is TGTGCCAGCAGTGTTAGCGGATCCTACGAGCAGTACTTC. The entire variable domain, with the rest obtained from reference TRBV2 and TRBJ2-7, is as follows: EPEVTQTPSHQVTQMGQEVILRCVPISNHLYFYWYRQILGQKVEFLVSFYNNEISEKSEIFDDQFSVERPDGSNFTLKIRSTKLEDSAMYFCASSVSGSYEQYFGPGTRLTVT.

CDR3 residues: CASSWDREYEQYF. CDR3 DNA sequence: TGTGCCAGCAGTTGGGACAGGGAATACGAGCAGTACTTC. The chain is built from TRBV6-1 and TRBJ2-7, with 9 bases lining up with TRBD1. The CDR3 contains 13 residues. Losses at the gene ends were 5 bases for V and 4 bases for J; bases not matched to a gene: 3. The germline V gene has CDR1 MNHNS and CDR2 SASEGT.

This chain connects TRBV19 to TRBJ1-1; 7 bases line up with TRBD1. The CDR3 runs 16 residues. Germline CDR1 reads LNHDA; CDR2 reads SQIVND (reference sequence). The V segment lost 7 bases and the J segment 4 bases; nucleotides outside the gene matches: 15. CDR3 loop: CASMSLDRAVGTEAFF. CDR3 nucleotides: TGTGCCAGTATGTCCCTCGACAGGGCGGTGGGCACTGAAGCTTTCTTT.

This clone was picked up a small number of times. The J gene is TRBJ1-1, the V gene TRBV19; D remains ambiguous. CDR1 is LNHDA, CDR2 SQIVND, per germline (reference sequence). V shed 1 base and J shed 5 bases, with 14 bases lying between them. This CDR3 has 15 residues. CDR3 loop: CASSIAKGSGTEAFF. The CDR3 region has the DNA TGTGCCAGTAGTATAGCCAAGGGCTCGGGAACTGAAGCTTTCTTT. Supplemented by reference TRBV19 and TRBJ1-1, the full variable domain reads DGGITQSPKYLFRKEGQNVTLSCEQNLNHDAMYWYRQDPGQGLRLIYYSQIVNDFQKGDIAEGYSVSREKKESFPLTVTSAQKNPTAFYLCASSIAKGSGTEAFFGQGTRLTVV.

CDR3 in DNA: TGCGCCAGCAGCCAAGAGGAGCGGGGGTACGAGCAGTACGTC. Encoded protein: CASSQEERGYEQYV. This chain links TRBV4-1 with TRBJ2-7; TRBD2 agrees at 8 bases. Trimming removed 0 bases from V and 4 bases from J; junction bases left unmatched: 2. Germline V gene lookup returns CDR1 MGHRA and CDR2 YSYEKL. This CDR3 contains 14 residues.